This TCR beta chain came from a study of T cells in Graves' hyperthyroidism and ophthalmopathy (dated by TCRdb to about 2019). A note on the overall study: Peripheral blood was sampled at the time of initial diagnosis, prior to any treatment. TCR V-J signatures able to tell the groups apart were searched for in a discovery cohort of 95 or so patients, of whom more than 40 had Graves' ophthalmopathy and roughly 58 had stable Graves' hyperthyroidism. Prospective prediction of ophthalmopathy was tested in an independent validation cohort of approximately 19 hyperthyroidism patients and 15 to 17 patients who later progressed to ophthalmopathy. The 80 to 100 discovery patients were randomly divided into training and test sets at a 7:3 ratio. In several Graves' hyperthyroidism patients, the study also compared T-cell repertoires from thyroid tissue with T-cell repertoires from blood. Following sampling, methimazole starting at 30 mg daily was given to hyperthyroidism patients, and high-dose intravenous methylprednisolone was given to ophthalmopathy patients. The paper reports TCR Vbeta CDR3 sequencing of roughly 140 peripheral blood samples: fewer than 50 ophthalmopathy, over 70 hyperthyroidism and around 17 progressor patients.

Concerning this clonotype itself: Its antigen specificity is not known. No base quality information exists; no much larger clone differs at one position.

Amplification of TCR beta CDR3 regions was carried out from RNA transcripts. The TCR CDR3 was subjected to a first round of RT-PCR using the HTBI primer set and the Qiagen OneStep RT-PCR kit. Libraries were constructed in a second round of multiplex PCR, after which size selection and purification were carried out. Paired-end sequencing of the libraries was performed with 100 bp reads on an Illumina HiSeq2000. On the study's bioinformatics: SOAPnuke was used to process the raw data, throwing out any read that contained adapters or uncalled bases, had a mean Phred below 15, or lacked an exact constant-primer or identifier match. COPE v1.2.5 was used to merge high-quality paired reads, and clonotypes were defined as unique nucleotide sequences. MiTCR v1.1 was used to align clonotypes to the IMGT TRBV, TRBD and TRBJ reference segments. The analysis was restricted to V-J combinations with a frequency above 0.0001, which together covered 98% to 99.2% of the repertoires. The TCS score was defined as F50 (clonal expansion) divided by E x V (chaos), with BLOSUM62-based TCRdist calculated between CDR3 peptides within each V-J. Welch's t-statistics and random forest reduced several hundred V-J features to under 15, which were used in a naive Bayes classifier (R e1071). The public sequencing data were trimmed at Q25 with fastp and processed into clonotypes with MiXCR by TCRdb, which kept only in-frame beta chains. When rows share a CDR3 protein, they turn into one entry using the most common DNA and genes. The V and J calls shown here were made by TCRdb, not taken from the authors' results. For this sample the table gives about 520,000 distinct CDR3 sequences, of which around 22% were detected only once. The top ten constitute 11% of the sample.

In the ophthalmopathy patients, disease was moderately to severely active, with a Clinical Activity Score of 3 or more, a NOSPECS grade of 4 or more, and a duration of less than 3 months. The study excluded patients with uncontrolled infections, other autoimmune diseases, pregnancy or lactation. Diagnoses relied on clinical symptoms, serum thyroxine and TRAb, thyroid ultrasound and orbital computed tomography. Ficoll-Paque density gradient centrifugation was used to isolate PBMCs from about 10 ml of fresh peripheral blood. Total RNA was extracted with Trizol reagent, and quality was checked on an Agilent 2100 Bioanalyzer. The full study reports these points: In cross-validation, a model built on a 13 V-J signature told ophthalmopathy apart from stable hyperthyroidism with less than 90% sensitivity and about 81% specificity, and in testing the same model reached 80%/75%. In validation, the model predicted progression to ophthalmopathy a median of approximately 6.6 months before onset, with about 64% sensitivity and 72.22% specificity. No statistical method was used to set the sample size in advance, and investigators knew the group allocation. Most expanded thyroid clonotypes (frequency above 0.001) were also found in blood, which suggests that blood repertoires may mirror thyroid immune responses.

V was cut back by 4 bases and J by 4 bases, leaving a gap of 20 bases between them. The germline V gene gives CDR1 as SGDLS and CDR2 as YYNGEE. The CDR3 contains 16 residues, cysteine and phenylalanine counted. Left in the record is the CDR3 DNA by itself, 48 bases read in frame from the first base. The V and J genes are TRBV9 and TRBJ1-2, with TRBD1 tentatively as D gene (6 bases match). Sequencing was done on a sample of blood. The sequence was collected from a woman in her twenties or thirties with Graves' ophthalmopathy. DNA sequence: TGTGCCAGCAGCCCCACTACCCCACAGGGTGCCTATGGCTACACCTTC. Its translation is CASSPTTPQGAYGYTF.